The source of this T cell receptor beta chain is a study of cytomegalovirus exposure and HLA in healthy donors. The PCR made use of 60 Vbeta and 13 Jbeta primers. Measured with immunoSEQ multiplex PCR; TCRdb has only the in-frame clones, and not every one. The data show around 100,000 clones, with approximately 65% seen just once and roughly 2% held by the top ten. The V and J ends lost 2 bases and 4 bases respectively, with 8 bases between them. The CDR3 has 13 amino acids. CDR1 is MNHEY, CDR2 SMNVEV, per germline (reference sequence). Regarding the study as a whole: As confirmed in vitro, three CMV-associated chains were specific for CMV antigens. In a later analysis, at a false discovery rate of 0.05, roughly 17,000 TCR beta sequences matched HLA alleles. Sequence variants that were highly shared formed a cluster that was likely a sequencing artifact. Most TCR sequences proved rare, with some public TCRs found in many donors.

Concerning this clone itself: Its target is not known.

Sequencing was performed on PBMCs. This chain joins TRBV27 and TRBJ1-2, with D perhaps TRBD1 (6 bases). The clonotype was recovered from a man aged 25-45 years in good health and CMV-seronegative. This CDR3 is CASSLGGSYGYTF. The CDR3 DNA reads TGTGCCAGCAGTTTAGGGGGCAGCTATGGCTACACCTTC.